The sequence of this T cell receptor beta chain was determined in a study of cytomegalovirus exposure and HLA in healthy donors. Points on this clone: No antigen is known for it.

V was cut by 0 bases and J by 7 bases, with 17 bases left in between. Germline CDR1 is SGHRS and CDR2 is YFSETQ. The CDR3 has 17 residues. Findings and caveats of the study: Cytomegalovirus-associated TCR beta chains were listed, numbering 150 to 200. Specificity of a few CMV-associated chains for CMV antigens was verified in vitro.

The method was immunoSEQ multiplex PCR; TCRdb's version includes in-frame clones alone and lacks a portion of them. The data contain under 85,000 clones, 94% of them singletons. This chain uses TRBV5-1 with TRBJ1-6, with unresolved D. Sequencing used PBMCs. The origin of this receptor is a woman between 18 and 29 years old in good health and CMV-seronegative. The DNA of the CDR3 is TGCGCCAGCAGCTTGGCGCCGGGTCGGGTTCGGAATTCACCCCTCCACTTT. Translated, it gives CASSLAPGRVRNSPLHF. Full variable domain (missing parts from reference TRBV5-1 and TRBJ1-6): KAGVTQTPRYLIKTRGQQVTLSCSPISGHRSVSWYQQTPGQGLQFLFEYFSETQRNKGNFPGRFSGRQFSNSRSEMNVSTLELGDSALYLCASSLAPGRVRNSPLHFGNGTRLTVT.